This TCR beta chain appears in the sequencing data of a study of blood T cell repertoires in COVID-19. For the study at large: PBMCs, B-cell-depleted T cells, or T cells provided the cDNA or gDNA that made up the material.

Residents of about two dozen US areas, aged about 18 to 89 years, made up the participants. Each participant's cohort was designated according to participant-reported clinical history. Profiling relied on immunoSEQ multiplex PCR, and the TCRdb table lists in-frame clones only, not all of them. Of 250,000 to 300,000 clones in the sample, 80% to 90% were seen once. Sequences were obtained from PBMCs or T cells enriched from blood (not recorded which). This TCR was sampled from a woman aged 50 to 60 who had recovered from COVID-19.

CDR3 region: CASSPGQLNQPQHF. CDR3 coding DNA: TGTGCCAGCAGCCCGGGACAGCTCAATCAGCCCCAGCATTTT. This rearrangement joins TRBV16 to TRBJ1-5, with 7 positions matching TRBD1. V lost 4 bases to trimming and J lost 3 bases; unmatched junction nucleotides: 3. The CDR3 totals 14 residues. CDR1 and CDR2 from the germline V gene are KGHSY and FQNENV.